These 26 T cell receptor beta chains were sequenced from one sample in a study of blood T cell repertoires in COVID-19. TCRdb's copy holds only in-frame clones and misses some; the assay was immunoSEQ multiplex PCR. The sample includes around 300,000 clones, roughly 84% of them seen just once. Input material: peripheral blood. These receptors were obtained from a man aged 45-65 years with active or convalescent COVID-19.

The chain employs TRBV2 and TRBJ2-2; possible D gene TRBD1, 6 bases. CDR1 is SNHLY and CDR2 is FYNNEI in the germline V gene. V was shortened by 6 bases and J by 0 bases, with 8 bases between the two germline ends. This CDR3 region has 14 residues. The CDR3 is CASRYRANTGELFF. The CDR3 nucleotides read TGTGCCAGCAGATACAGGGCGAACACCGGGGAGCTGTTTTTT.

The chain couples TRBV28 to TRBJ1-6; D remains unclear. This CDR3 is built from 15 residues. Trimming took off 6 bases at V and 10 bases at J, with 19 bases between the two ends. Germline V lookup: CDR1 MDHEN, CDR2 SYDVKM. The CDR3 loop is CASREGYYSRSPLHF. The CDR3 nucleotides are TGTGCCAGCAGGGAAGGATATTACAGCCGGTCACCCCTCCACTTT. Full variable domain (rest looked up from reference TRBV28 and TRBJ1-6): DVKVTQSSRYLVKRTGEKVFLECVQDMDHENMFWYRQDPGLGLRLIYFSYDVKMKEKGDIPEGYSVSREKKERFSLILESASTNQTSMYLCASREGYYSRSPLHFGNGTRLTVT.

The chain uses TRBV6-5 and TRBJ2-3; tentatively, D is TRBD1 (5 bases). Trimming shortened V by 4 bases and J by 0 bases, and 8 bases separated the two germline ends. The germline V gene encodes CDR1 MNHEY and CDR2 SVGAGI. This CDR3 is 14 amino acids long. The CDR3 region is CASSWTSSTDTQYF. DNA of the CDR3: TGTGCCAGCAGTTGGACAAGTAGCACAGATACGCAGTATTTT.

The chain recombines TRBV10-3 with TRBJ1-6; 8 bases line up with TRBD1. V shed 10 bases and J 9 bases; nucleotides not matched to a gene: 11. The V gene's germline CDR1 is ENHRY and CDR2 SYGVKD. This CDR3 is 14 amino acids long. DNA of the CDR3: TGTGCCACCAATCTTGGGACAGGCGGTTCACCCCTCCACTTT. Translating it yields CATNLGTGGSPLHF.

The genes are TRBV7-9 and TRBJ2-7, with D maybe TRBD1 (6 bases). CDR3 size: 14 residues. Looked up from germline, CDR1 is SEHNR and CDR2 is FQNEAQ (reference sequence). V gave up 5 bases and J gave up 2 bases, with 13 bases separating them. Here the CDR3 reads CASSPGRTAYEQYF. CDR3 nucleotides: TGTGCCAGCAGCCCAGGCAGGACAGCCTACGAGCAGTACTTC.

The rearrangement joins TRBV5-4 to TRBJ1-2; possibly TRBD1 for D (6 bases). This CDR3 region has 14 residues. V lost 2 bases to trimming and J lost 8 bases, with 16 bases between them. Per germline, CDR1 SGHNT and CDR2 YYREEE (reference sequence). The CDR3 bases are TGTGCCAGCAGCTTAGATCGAGGGCAGGGGGGCTACACCTTC. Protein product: CASSLDRGQGGYTF.

The CDR3 DNA is TGTGCCAGCAGTTCCCCCAGACAGGGGGATGTGGAGACCCAGTACTTC. Translation gives CASSSPRQGDVETQYF. V is TRBV6-2 or TRBV6-3 and J is TRBJ2-5, with 9 bases lining up with TRBD1. The CDR3 has 16 residues. Losses at the gene ends were 4 bases for V and 5 bases for J; bases not matched to a gene: 11. From germline, CDR1 is MNHEY and CDR2 SVGEGT.

Written as DNA, the CDR3 is TGTGCCAGCAGATCCGGGGGTTATGGCTACACCTTC. This gives the protein CASRSGGYGYTF. This chain links TRBV28 with TRBJ1-2, with D tentatively TRBD1 (5 bases). The V gene lost 6 bases and the J gene lost 5 bases, with 10 bases spanning the gap. Per germline, CDR1 MDHEN and CDR2 SYDVKM. The CDR3 is 12 residues long.

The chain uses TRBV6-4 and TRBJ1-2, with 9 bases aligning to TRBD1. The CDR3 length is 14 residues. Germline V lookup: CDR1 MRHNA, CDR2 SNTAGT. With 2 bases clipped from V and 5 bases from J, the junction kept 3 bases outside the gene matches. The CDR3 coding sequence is TGTGCCAGCAGTGACGGACAGGGGCAGTATGGCTACACCTTC. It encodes CASSDGQGQYGYTF.

In DNA form, the CDR3 reads TGTGCCAGCAGCCAGTCGACAGGTCTCACCTTC. Its protein is CASSQSTGLTF. The V call is TRBV3-1 (or the pseudogene TRBV3-2), the J call TRBJ1-2; the D gene is possibly TRBD1 (6 bases). This CDR3 comprises 11 residues. The germline CDR1 and CDR2 sequences are LGHDT and YNNKEL (reference sequence). V gave up 3 bases and J gave up 13 bases, with 12 bases separating them.

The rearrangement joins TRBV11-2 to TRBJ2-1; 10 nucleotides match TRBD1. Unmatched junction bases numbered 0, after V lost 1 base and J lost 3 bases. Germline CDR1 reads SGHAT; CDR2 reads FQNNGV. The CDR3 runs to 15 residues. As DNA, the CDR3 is TGTGCCAGCAGCTTAGGGACAGGGGGCTACAATGAGCAGTTCTTC. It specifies CASSLGTGGYNEQFF. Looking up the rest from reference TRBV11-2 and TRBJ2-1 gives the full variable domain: EAGVAQSPRYKIIEKRQSVAFWCNPISGHATLYWYQQILGQGPKLLIQFQNNGVVDDSQLPKDRFSAERLKGVDSTLKIQPAKLEDSAVYLCASSLGTGGYNEQFFGPGTRLTVL.

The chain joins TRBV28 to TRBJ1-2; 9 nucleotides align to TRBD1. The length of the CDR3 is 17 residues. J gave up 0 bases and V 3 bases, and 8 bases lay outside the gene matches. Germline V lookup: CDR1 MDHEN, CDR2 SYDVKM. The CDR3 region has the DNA TGTGCCAGCAGTTTTTTAACAGGGGGCGGGTCTAACTATGGCTACACCTTC. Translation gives CASSFLTGGGSNYGYTF.

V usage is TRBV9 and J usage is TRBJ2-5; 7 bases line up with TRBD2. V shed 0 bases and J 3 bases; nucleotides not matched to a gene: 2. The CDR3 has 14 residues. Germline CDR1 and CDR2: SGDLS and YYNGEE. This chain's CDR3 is CASSVGLAEETQYF. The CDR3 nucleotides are TGTGCCAGCAGCGTAGGCCTAGCGGAAGAGACCCAGTACTTC.

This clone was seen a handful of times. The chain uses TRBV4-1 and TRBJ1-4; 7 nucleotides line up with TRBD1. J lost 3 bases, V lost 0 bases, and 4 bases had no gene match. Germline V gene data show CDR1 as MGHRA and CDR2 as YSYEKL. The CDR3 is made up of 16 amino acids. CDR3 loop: CASSQDLTGANEKLFF. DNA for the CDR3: TGCGCCAGCAGCCAAGATCTAACAGGGGCTAATGAAAAACTGTTTTTT.

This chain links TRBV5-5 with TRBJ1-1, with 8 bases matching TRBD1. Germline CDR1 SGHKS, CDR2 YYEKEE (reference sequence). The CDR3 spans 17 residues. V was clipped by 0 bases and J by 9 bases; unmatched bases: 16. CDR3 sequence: CASSLATMGQDMGKAFF. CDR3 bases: TGTGCCAGCAGCTTGGCAACTATGGGACAGGACATGGGGAAAGCTTTCTTT.

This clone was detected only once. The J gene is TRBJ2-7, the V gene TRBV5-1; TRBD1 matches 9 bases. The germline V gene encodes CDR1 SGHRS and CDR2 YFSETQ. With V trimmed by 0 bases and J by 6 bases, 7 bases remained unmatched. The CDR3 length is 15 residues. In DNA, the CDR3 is TGCGCCAGCAGCTTGGGGGTGACAGGGGGAAGCGAGCAGTACTTC. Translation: CASSLGVTGGSEQYF.

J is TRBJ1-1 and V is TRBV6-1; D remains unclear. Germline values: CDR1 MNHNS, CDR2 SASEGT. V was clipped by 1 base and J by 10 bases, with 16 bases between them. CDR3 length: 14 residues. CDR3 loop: CASSEGLNRRGAFF. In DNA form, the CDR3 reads TGTGCCAGCAGTGAAGGACTTAACCGGCGAGGAGCTTTCTTT.

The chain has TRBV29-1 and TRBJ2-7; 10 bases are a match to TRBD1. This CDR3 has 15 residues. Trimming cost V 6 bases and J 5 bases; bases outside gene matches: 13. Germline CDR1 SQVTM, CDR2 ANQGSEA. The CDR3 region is CSVATGTGDLNEQYF. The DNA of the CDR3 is TGCAGCGTCGCTACCGGGACAGGGGACCTTAACGAGCAGTACTTC.

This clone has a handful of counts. The CDR3 loop is CASRALYGGRIEQYF. The CDR3 DNA reads as TGTGCCAGCAGAGCTTTATACGGCGGGAGGATTGAGCAGTACTTC. The chain carries TRBV2 and TRBJ2-7; 8 positions match TRBD2. The CDR3 has 15 residues. The germline CDR1 and CDR2 sequences are SNHLY and FYNNEI. V lost 6 bases and J lost 7; bases outside the gene matches: 14.

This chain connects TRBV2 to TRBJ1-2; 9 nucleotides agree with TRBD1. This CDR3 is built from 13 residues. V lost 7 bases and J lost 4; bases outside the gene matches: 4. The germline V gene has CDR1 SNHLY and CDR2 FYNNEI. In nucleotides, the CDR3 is TGTGCCAGCAACGACAGGGGGGTCTATGGCTACACCTTC. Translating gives CASNDRGVYGYTF.

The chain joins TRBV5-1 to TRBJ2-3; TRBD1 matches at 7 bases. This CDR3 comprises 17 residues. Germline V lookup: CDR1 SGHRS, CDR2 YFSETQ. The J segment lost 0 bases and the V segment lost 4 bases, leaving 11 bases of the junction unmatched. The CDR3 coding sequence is TGCGCCAGCAGCACCTCCAGGGGGAGAGAAAGCACAGATACGCAGTATTTT. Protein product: CASSTSRGRESTDTQYF. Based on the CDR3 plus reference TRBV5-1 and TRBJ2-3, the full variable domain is KAGVTQTPRYLIKTRGQQVTLSCSPISGHRSVSWYQQTPGQGLQFLFEYFSETQRNKGNFPGRFSGRQFSNSRSEMNVSTLELGDSALYLCASSTSRGRESTDTQYFGPGTRLTVL.

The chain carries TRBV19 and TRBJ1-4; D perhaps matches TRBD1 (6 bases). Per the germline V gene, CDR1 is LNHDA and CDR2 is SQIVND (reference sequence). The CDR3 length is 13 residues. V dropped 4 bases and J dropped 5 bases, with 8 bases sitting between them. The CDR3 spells CASSRTENEKLFF. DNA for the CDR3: TGTGCCAGTAGTAGGACAGAAAATGAAAAACTGTTTTTT.

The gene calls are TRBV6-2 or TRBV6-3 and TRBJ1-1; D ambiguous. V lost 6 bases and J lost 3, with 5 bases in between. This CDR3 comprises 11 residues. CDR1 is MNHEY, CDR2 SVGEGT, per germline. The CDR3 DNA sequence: TGTGCCAGCAGCCCCTACACTGAAGCTTTCTTT. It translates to CASSPYTEAFF.

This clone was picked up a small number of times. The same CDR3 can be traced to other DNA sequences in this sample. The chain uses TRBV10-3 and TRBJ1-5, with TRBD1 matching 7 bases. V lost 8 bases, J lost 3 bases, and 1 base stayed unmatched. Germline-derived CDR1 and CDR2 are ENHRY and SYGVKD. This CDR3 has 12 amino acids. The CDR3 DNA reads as TGTGCCATCGGGACAGACAATCAGCCCCAGCATTTT. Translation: CAIGTDNQPQHF.

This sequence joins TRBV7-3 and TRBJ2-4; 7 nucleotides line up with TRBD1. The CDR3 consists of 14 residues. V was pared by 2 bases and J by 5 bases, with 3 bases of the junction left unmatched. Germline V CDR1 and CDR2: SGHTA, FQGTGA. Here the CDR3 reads CASSLSGTENIQYF. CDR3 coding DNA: TGTGCCAGCAGCTTATCCGGGACAGAAAACATTCAGTACTTC.

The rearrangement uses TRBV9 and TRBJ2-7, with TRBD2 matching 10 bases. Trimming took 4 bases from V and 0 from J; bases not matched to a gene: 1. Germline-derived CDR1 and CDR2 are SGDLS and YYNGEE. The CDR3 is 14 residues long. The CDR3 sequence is CASSLAGGSYEQYF. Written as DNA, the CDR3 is TGTGCCAGCAGCTTAGCGGGAGGCTCCTACGAGCAGTACTTC.